This TCR beta chain was sequenced in a study of blood T cell repertoires in COVID-19. Overall study: Sites in the United States, Italy and Spain provided acute and convalescent COVID-19 samples.

The data were produced by immunoSEQ multiplex PCR, yet TCRdb's version contains in-frame clones alone and is incomplete. This sample has 200,000 to 250,000 clones, with around nine tenths found just once. Deletions cut 3 bases from V and 6 bases from J, with 14 bases between. CDR3 length: 14 residues. In germline, CDR1 is MDHEN, CDR2 SYDVKM. This chain links TRBV28 with TRBJ1-1; D remains ambiguous. This clonotype was obtained from a woman in her sixties or seventies with acute or convalescent COVID-19. The sample was peripheral blood. CDR3 in DNA: TGTGCCAGCAGTTTCCCCGGATCGGGGTCTGAAGCTTTCTTT. Protein: CASSFPGSGSEAFF.